This TCR beta chain was retrieved from a study of cytomegalovirus exposure and HLA in healthy donors. Germline lookup yields CDR1 ENHRY and CDR2 SYGVKD. The CDR3 is 14 residues long. The V and J ends lost 10 bases and 0 bases respectively, with 16 bases between them. Details on this clone: The antigen is not known.

60 Vbeta and 13 Jbeta primers were used in PCR. The repertoire was sequenced with immunoSEQ multiplex PCR; TCRdb's copy has only in-frame clones and lacks some. The sample lists about 100,000 clones, roughly 75% occurring once. Notes on the study in general: Earlier results showed most TCR beta V segments being productive about 90% or about 30% of the time.

The clonotype originates from a male donor in good health and CMV-seropositive. V gene TRBV10-3 combines with J gene TRBJ2-7, with D perhaps matching TRBD1 (6 bases). The specimen was PBMCs. The CDR3 DNA reads as TGTGCCACCGAGGACGGGACAAGCTCCTACGAGCAGTACTTC. Translation: CATEDGTSSYEQYF.